Listed here are 20 T cell receptor beta chains from one sample, sequenced in a study of immune evolution from preneoplasia to lung adenocarcinoma. The repertoire was sequenced with immunoSEQ multiplex PCR; TCRdb's copy has only in-frame clones and lacks some. The repertoire has around 11,000 clones, about 78% of them found once; the top ten carry around 3.9%. The sequencing sample was made of FFPE minimally invasive lung adenocarcinoma tissue. Receptors were obtained from a person aged 55 to 79 with lung adenocarcinoma.

The chain has TRBV28 and TRBJ1-2, with 9 bases aligning to TRBD1. The V gene's germline CDR1 is MDHEN and CDR2 SYDVKM. After removal of 6 bases from V and 7 bases from J, the junction contained 15 bases not matched to a gene. The CDR3 is made up of 16 amino acids. The CDR3: CASSSPTGGIAGGYTF. CDR3 in DNA: TGTGCCAGCAGCTCTCCGACAGGGGGTATCGCTGGTGGCTACACCTTC.

This chain connects TRBV5-6 to TRBJ1-4; D gene unclear. Germline values: CDR1 SGHDT, CDR2 YYEEEE. There are 15 residues in the CDR3. The V end lost 4 bases, the J end lost 5 bases, and 15 bases lay between the germline ends. The DNA of the CDR3 is TGTGCCAGCAGCCTAACCGGGTCGCCGAATGAAAAACTGTTTTTT. Its protein is CASSLTGSPNEKLFF.

V gene TRBV27 combines with J gene TRBJ1-3; possibly TRBD1 for D (5 bases). The CDR3 sequence is 16 residues long. Trimming shortened V by 3 bases and J by 0 bases, and 12 bases separated the two germline ends. Germline CDR1 MNHEY, CDR2 SMNVEV (reference sequence). The CDR3 region is CASSLGGLTSGNTIYF. In DNA form, the CDR3 reads TGTGCCAGCAGTTTGGGGGGTCTCACCTCTGGAAACACCATATATTTT.

This clone came up a few times. The chain uses TRBV30 and TRBJ2-3; 7 nucleotides match TRBD1. CDR1 GTSNPN and CDR2 SVGIG come from the germline V gene (reference sequence). The CDR3 covers 12 residues. Trimming removed 5 bases from V and 6 bases from J; junction bases left unmatched: 5. CDR3 bases: TGTGCCTGGTCTAAGGGGGCGGATACGCAGTATTTT. Translation: CAWSKGADTQYF.

The CDR3 coding sequence is TGTGCCAGCAGTTACACGGGACAGCTTAATGAAAAACTGTTTTTT. This encodes CASSYTGQLNEKLFF. This sequence joins TRBV28 and TRBJ1-4, with TRBD1 matching 7 bases. This CDR3 is built from 15 residues. The V segment lost 4 bases and the J segment 4 bases; nucleotides outside the gene matches: 6. CDR1 and CDR2 (germline): MDHEN, SYDVKM.

The chain couples TRBV7-8 to TRBJ1-2; 7 bases align to TRBD1. Trimming took 2 bases from V and 2 from J; bases not matched to a gene: 2. In germline, CDR1 is SGHVS, CDR2 FQNEAQ. CDR3 length equals 14 residues. The CDR3 protein is CASSLQGGNYGYTF. The CDR3 nucleotides read TGTGCCAGCAGCTTACAGGGGGGAAACTATGGCTACACCTTC.

This clone occurred once. The gene calls are TRBV9 and TRBJ2-2; D is uncertain. CDR1 SGDLS and CDR2 YYNGEE come from the germline V gene. Deletions cut 0 bases from V and 5 bases from J, with 8 bases between. The CDR3 runs to 14 residues. The CDR3 DNA reads as TGTGCCAGCAGCGTAGGAATGGGAACCGGGGAGCTGTTTTTT. Translated: CASSVGMGTGELFF. The entire variable domain, with the rest obtained from reference TRBV9 and TRBJ2-2, is as follows: DSGVTQTPKHLITATGQRVTLRCSPRSGDLSVYWYQQSLDQGLQFLIQYYNGEERAKGNILERFSAQQFPDLHSELNLSSLELGDSALYFCASSVGMGTGELFFGEGSRLTVL.

This chain uses TRBV5-1 with TRBJ2-1; 8 nucleotides match TRBD1. The CDR3 consists of 16 residues. V lost 3 bases and J lost 1; bases outside the gene matches: 6. The germline gives CDR1 SGHRS, CDR2 YFSETQ. This chain's CDR3 is CASSSGQGGSYNEQFF. The CDR3 DNA reads TGCGCCAGCAGCTCCGGACAGGGAGGATCCTACAATGAGCAGTTCTTC.

Concerning this clone: The junction departs from germline at one end; a sequencing error may be responsible. This specimen includes other DNA sequences encoding the same CDR3. The V and J genes are TRBV5-4 and TRBJ1-2, with D tentatively TRBD1 (5 bases). The germline V gene has CDR1 SGHNT and CDR2 YYREEE (reference sequence). The length of the CDR3 is 13 residues. The CDR3 nucleotides read TGTGCCAGCAACCGGGACTCTAACTATGGTTACACCTTC. Encoded protein: CASNRDSNYGYTF. Drawing the rest from reference TRBV5-4 and TRBJ1-2, the complete variable domain is ETGVTQSPTHLIKTRGQQVTLRCSSQSGHNTVSWYQQALGQGPQFIFQYYREEENGRGNFPPRFSGLQFPNYSSELNVNALELDDSALYLCASNRDSNYGYTFGSGTRLTVV.

The chain uses TRBV5-4 and TRBJ1-2; the D is unclear. V was pared by 4 bases and J by 4 bases, with 14 bases between. The germline CDR1 and CDR2 sequences are SGHNT and YYREEE (reference sequence). This CDR3 is 14 amino acids long. The CDR3 region has the DNA TGTGCCAGCAGCCATCTGGGTAACGGCTATGGCTACACCTTC. Protein product: CASSHLGNGYGYTF.

The chain uses TRBV6-1 and TRBJ2-1; 11 nucleotides match TRBD2. The CDR3 is 15 residues long. Germline loops: CDR1 MNHNS, CDR2 SASEGT. V trimming: 6 bases; J trimming: 6 bases; junction bases outside the gene matches: 7. This chain's CDR3 is CASRPLAGGFNEQFF. CDR3 DNA: TGTGCCAGCAGGCCCCTAGCGGGAGGCTTCAATGAGCAGTTCTTC.

This sequence joins TRBV7-3 and TRBJ2-3; 9 nucleotides agree with TRBD1. Per germline, CDR1 SGHTA and CDR2 FQGTGA. The CDR3 loop spans 14 amino acids. J gave up 6 bases and V 2 bases, and 3 bases lay outside the gene matches. In nucleotides, the CDR3 is TGTGCCAGCAGCTTAGGACAGGGGAGGGATACGCAGTATTTT. Translating gives CASSLGQGRDTQYF. The full variable domain, in which reference TRBV7-3 and TRBJ2-3 provide the parts outside the CDR3, is GAGVSQTPSNKVTEKGKYVELRCDPISGHTALYWYRQSLGQGPEFLIYFQGTGAADDSGLPNDRFFAVRPEGSVSTLKIQRTERGDSAVYLCASSLGQGRDTQYFGPGTRLTVL.

A few counts support this clone. The rearrangement joins TRBV6-4 to TRBJ1-6, with D possibly matching TRBD1 (6 bases). The CDR3 contains 14 residues. The germline V gene has CDR1 MRHNA and CDR2 SNTAGT. V was trimmed by 5 bases and J by 7 bases, leaving 12 bases between them. CDR3 protein: CASSTGSGNSPLHF. The CDR3 DNA is TGTGCCAGCAGTACAGGGTCGGGGAATTCACCCCTCCACTTT.

The chain carries TRBV5-1 and TRBJ2-6; no definite D call. The V gene's germline CDR1 is SGHRS and CDR2 YFSETQ. CDR3 length: 15 residues. Trimming shortened V by 2 bases and J by 0 bases, and 6 bases separated the two germline ends. The CDR3 region has the DNA TGCGCCAGCAGCTTATCGGGCTCTGGGGCCAACGTCCTGACTTTC. Translation: CASSLSGSGANVLTF.

V is TRBV7-2 and J is TRBJ2-7; D gene ambiguous. The CDR3 covers 15 residues. From germline, CDR1 is SGHTA and CDR2 FQGNSA. Trimming shortened V by 1 base and J by 0 bases, and 10 bases separated the two germline ends. The CDR3 DNA follows: TGTGCCAGCAGCTTAGATACAACGCGCTCCTACGAGCAGTACTTC. This sequence encodes CASSLDTTRSYEQYF.

This sequence joins TRBV2 and TRBJ1-1; D gene ambiguous. Trimming shortened V by 7 bases and J by 4 bases, and 16 bases separated the two germline ends. CDR3 length equals 14 residues. CDR1 SNHLY and CDR2 FYNNEI come from the germline V gene. CDR3 nucleotides: TGTGCCAGCACTTTCGAGGCCTTGGGCACTGAAGCTTTCTTT. Translating it yields CASTFEALGTEAFF.

The CDR3 spells CASSLRAGRGTEAFF. The CDR3 coding sequence is TGTGCCAGCAGCTTGAGGGCAGGGAGGGGGACTGAAGCTTTCTTT. The V and J genes are TRBV5-6 and TRBJ1-1; the D gene is possibly TRBD1 (6 bases). Per germline, CDR1 SGHDT and CDR2 YYEEEE. Trimming removed 1 base at V and 5 bases at J, with 15 bases between. The CDR3 consists of 15 residues.

V and J are TRBV6-5 and TRBJ1-1, with a weak D call TRBD1 (5 bases). Germline CDR1 and CDR2: MNHEY and SVGAGI. V was clipped by 6 bases and J by 1 base, with 9 bases between them. The CDR3 is made up of 13 amino acids. The CDR3 coding sequence is TGTGCCAGCAGCCGGGGACGGAACACTGAAGCTTTCTTT. Its translation: CASSRGRNTEAFF.

This chain joins TRBV7-3 and TRBJ2-3, with 12 bases matching TRBD1. From germline, CDR1 is SGHTA and CDR2 FQGTGA. With V trimmed by 2 bases and J by 6 bases, 6 bases remained unmatched. The CDR3 has 16 residues. The DNA for the CDR3 is TGTGCCAGCAGCTTATTTGGGACAGGGGGCGGTGATACGCAGTATTTT. Its translation is CASSLFGTGGGDTQYF.

The chain couples TRBV5-1 to TRBJ2-3; D tentatively fits TRBD1 or TRBD2 (5 bases each). Germline V gives CDR1 SGHRS, CDR2 YFSETQ. The CDR3 length is 13 residues. V lost 3 bases and J lost 11, with 16 bases in between. The CDR3 sequence is CASSSEVSGMQYF. The CDR3 DNA reads TGCGCCAGCAGCTCGGAGGTTTCAGGGATGCAGTATTTT.